This TCR beta chain was obtained from a study of T-cell memory formation after mild COVID-19 (TCRdb year 2021). About the study as a whole: TCR sequence clusters from the two donors were largely donor specific. In a couple of donors, T-cell clones that expanded and contracted after mild COVID-19 were followed by sequencing TCRalpha and TCRbeta repertoires longitudinally. The cohort was made up of two young adult volunteers, one female and one male, who were previously healthy.

PBMCs were isolated by Ficoll-Paque density gradient centrifugation. Paper-wide results and their limitations: Some responding clones were detected in pre-infection memory, which suggested that pre-existing cross-reactive memory T cells had joined the SARS-CoV-2 response. Only two mild cases were covered by the study, and larger cohorts that include severe cases with pre-infection samples were considered necessary. The second-wave clones that peaked on day 37 were not confirmed to be SARS-CoV-2 specific. Contracting CD4+ clones appeared mostly in the CM and EM memory subsets, whereas CD8+ clones were enriched in EMRA. Clones contracting from day 15 to 85 had balanced CD4/CD8 phenotypes, while a second wave expanding from day 15 to 37 was biased towards CD4+.

The run used an Illumina NovaSeq 6000. cDNA libraries for TCRalpha and TCRbeta were prepared by 5'RACE using constant-segment primers, with sample barcodes and unique molecular identifiers added. RNA was extracted from every sample with Trizol reagent. The libraries were amplified in two PCR steps, and the second step added a second sample barcode and Illumina TruSeq adapters. Libraries were sequenced on an Illumina NovaSeq with 2 x 150 bp paired-end reads. As for how the authors treated the data: With migec v1.2.7, reads were demultiplexed and then collapsed into UMI-guided consensus sequences. Using mixcr v2.1.11, the UMI consensuses were aligned to TRA and TRB V and J templates and assembled into clonotypes. Expanded or contracted clonotypes were those called significant by both edgeR and NoisET, with noise models trained on biological replicates. For edgeR calls, a false discovery rate-adjusted p below 0.01 and a log2 fold-change threshold of 1 were applied. As an exploratory analysis of dynamics, max-normalized trajectories of the 1000 most abundant clonotypes were examined with PCA combined with hierarchical clustering. The CD4 or CD8 phenotype of responding clones was assigned using the separately sequenced CD4+ and CD8+ repertoires. TCRdb trimmed public reads at Q25 via fastp, called clones via MiXCR and kept in-frame beta chains. One record per CDR3 amino acid sequence lists the most common genes and DNA. For this entry, the V and J calls and clone size follow TCRdb and not the study's own pipeline. The sample table shows roughly 320,000 distinct CDR3 sequences, and over 25% are seen once. Approximately 13% of the sample is held by the ten biggest clonotypes.

In the case of this clonotype: No antigen is known for it. Base qualities are not at hand, and no much larger clone is one base apart.

The germline V end is reduced by 4 bases and the J end by 5 bases; junction bases left unmatched: 5. For CDR1 and CDR2, the germline V gene (reference sequence) lists SEHNR and FQNEAQ. Taken from cysteine to phenylalanine, the CDR3 has 15 residues. Only the CDR3 DNA is retained, 45 bases long and in frame from the first base. Sequencing was performed on PBMCs or a T cell subset sorted from them (not recorded which). Rearrangement joined TRBV7-9 to TRBJ1-6; 7 central bases correspond to TRBD1. This clonotype was obtained from an adult woman who had mild COVID-19 (a few samples of this study predate the infection). The sample titles of this study are shuffled in the database, so cell type and time point are left out; the donor was told from shared clones. CDR3 reads: CASSYGQVHNSPLHF. The DNA reads TGTGCCAGCAGCTACGGACAGGTCCATAATTCACCCCTCCACTTT. With all but the CDR3 taken from the reference TRBV7-9 and TRBJ1-6 genes, the full variable domain is: DTGVSQNPRHKITKRGQNVTFRCDPISEHNRLYWYRQTLGQGPEFLTYFQNEAQLEKSRLLSDRFSAERPKGSFSTLEIQRTEQGDSAMYLCASSYGQVHNSPLHFGNGTRLTVT.